This entry lists 28 T cell receptor beta chains sequenced from one sample in a study of T-cell reconstitution after alpha-beta-depleted transplantation in children. The library targeted TCRbeta and was prepared with unique molecular identifiers. In TCRdb, the PCR reads were re-called with MiXCR into one record per CDR3 protein. The repertoire holds over 100,000 distinct CDR3 sequences, with 10% to 13% as singletons. The source material was PBMCs, sampled before TCRalphabeta/CD19-depleted stem cell transplant. These receptors all stem from a boy younger than 10 with acute lymphoblastic leukemia, due to receive a stem cell transplant.

This chain connects TRBV12-3 or TRBV12-4 to TRBJ2-3, with a possible D match to TRBD1 (6 bases). V was pared by 5 bases and J by 4 bases, with 10 bases between. The CDR3 runs to 13 residues. The CDR3 here is CASSQGSADTQYF. CDR3 nucleotide sequence: TGTGCCAGCAGTCAGGGGTCGGCAGATACGCAGTATTTT.

The rearrangement joins TRBV2 to TRBJ2-3, with no clear D. The CDR3 loop spans 13 amino acids. The germline V and J ends were trimmed by 4 bases and 2 bases, with 7 bases remaining between them. CDR1 and CDR2 from the germline V gene are SNHLY and FYNNEI. CDR3 DNA: TGTGCCAGCAGTGGCTTCTCCACAGATACGCAGTATTTT. It encodes CASSGFSTDTQYF.

The chain is built from TRBV28 and TRBJ2-1; 10 bases are a match to TRBD1. Per the germline V gene, CDR1 is MDHEN and CDR2 is SYDVKM. J gave up 7 bases and V 4 bases, and 10 bases lay outside the gene matches. The CDR3 covers 16 residues. CDR3 protein: CASSSTPGTGVNEQFF. In nucleotides, the CDR3 is TGTGCCAGCAGTTCCACCCCCGGGACAGGGGTGAATGAGCAGTTCTTC. The full variable domain, rest sourced from reference TRBV28 and TRBJ2-1, is DVKVTQSSRYLVKRTGEKVFLECVQDMDHENMFWYRQDPGLGLRLIYFSYDVKMKEKGDIPEGYSVSREKKERFSLILESASTNQTSMYLCASSSTPGTGVNEQFFGPGTRLTVL.

This clonotype was seen a handful of times. The gene calls are TRBV18 and TRBJ2-4, with D maybe TRBD2 (6 bases). There are 15 residues in the CDR3. Germline lookup yields CDR1 KGHSH and CDR2 LQKENI. V lost 2 bases and J lost 0, with 8 bases in between. CDR3 sequence: CASSPTGLAKNIQYF. In DNA form, the CDR3 reads TGTGCCAGCTCACCAACGGGACTAGCCAAAAACATTCAGTACTTC.

This clonotype was found a few times. The chain joins TRBV20-1 to TRBJ2-7, with TRBD2 matching over 13 bases. Germline CDR1 and CDR2: DFQATT and SNEGSKA (reference sequence). J gave up 3 bases and V 7 bases, and 9 bases lay outside the gene matches. The CDR3 runs 15 residues. In DNA form, the CDR3 reads TGCAGTGGTCTCAGGACTAGCGGGGGTCTCTACGAGCAGTACTTC. It translates to CSGLRTSGGLYEQYF.

V and J are TRBV5-1 and TRBJ2-3, with TRBD2 matching over 13 bases. Germline loops: CDR1 SGHRS, CDR2 YFSETQ. The CDR3 extends over 15 amino acids. The ends lost 4 bases at V and 14 bases at J; junction bases unmatched: 13. The CDR3 protein is CASSLLPGTSGMGYF. The CDR3 nucleotides read TGCGCCAGCAGCCTACTACCCGGGACTAGCGGGATGGGGTATTTT. The complete variable domain, with remaining parts taken from reference TRBV5-1 and TRBJ2-3, reads KAGVTQTPRYLIKTRGQQVTLSCSPISGHRSVSWYQQTPGQGLQFLFEYFSETQRNKGNFPGRFSGRQFSNSRSEMNVSTLELGDSALYLCASSLLPGTSGMGYFGPGTRLTVL.

In nucleotides, the CDR3 is TGTGCCAGCAGCCGTGTCAAGCGGGGTTGGAACACTGAAGCTTTCTTT. It is translated as CASSRVKRGWNTEAFF. This chain joins TRBV13 and TRBJ1-1, with D unresolved. The V end was cut by 5 bases, the J end by 1 base, with 17 bases between. CDR3 length equals 16 residues. Germline V gene sequence: CDR1 PRHDT, CDR2 FYEKMQ (reference sequence).

The table lists this clonotype with many counts. J is TRBJ2-7 and V is TRBV20-1; 8 nucleotides line up with TRBD1. There are 16 residues in the CDR3. After removal of 3 bases from V and 1 base from J, the junction contained 11 bases not matched to a gene. Germline-derived CDR1 and CDR2 are DFQATT and SNEGSKA (reference sequence). The CDR3 sequence is CSASNPRQGLSYEQYF. CDR3 DNA sequence: TGCAGTGCTAGTAACCCGAGACAGGGGTTATCCTACGAGCAGTACTTC.

This clonotype was picked up a small number of times. The chain recombines TRBV6-5 with TRBJ2-2; TRBD2 agrees at 8 bases. V was clipped by 1 base and J by 5 bases; unmatched bases: 9. The CDR3 is made up of 17 amino acids. The germline V gene encodes CDR1 MNHEY and CDR2 SVGAGI. Here the CDR3 reads CASSYWPGGGATGELFF. DNA for the CDR3: TGTGCCAGCAGTTACTGGCCCGGGGGGGGAGCTACCGGGGAGCTGTTTTTT.

On this clonotype: It may be a read error: a sequence one base away is much more abundant. The chain links TRBV6-5 to TRBJ2-1; possible D gene TRBD2, 7 bases. Trimming left V 5 bases short and J 6 bases short, with 23 bases between. This CDR3 has 17 residues. Germline V gene data show CDR1 as MNHEY and CDR2 as SVGAGI. CDR3 protein: CASSTTQGLAVLNEQFF. The CDR3 DNA is TGTGCCAGCAGTACTACACAGGGTCTAGCGGTACTCAATGAGCAGTTCTTC.

For the CDR3, the DNA is TGTGCCAGCAGTGAAAGCCGCCCTAGCGGGAGCCTTAATGAGCAGTTCTTC. Translated: CASSESRPSGSLNEQFF. The chain carries TRBV6-1 and TRBJ2-1; 10 nucleotides line up with TRBD2. Germline-derived CDR1 and CDR2 are MNHNS and SASEGT. This CDR3 has 17 residues. Trimming cost V 2 bases and J 7 bases; bases outside gene matches: 11.

Turning to this clonotype: Germline and junction disagree at one end, which may indicate a read error. The genes are TRBV5-1 and TRBJ2-1; D might be TRBD2 (5 bases). The CDR3 sequence is 15 residues long. Germline loops: CDR1 SGHRS, CDR2 YFSETQ. This CDR3 reads CAISSGVLSYNEQFF. DNA for the CDR3: TGCGCCATCAGCTCCGGGGTCCTCTCCTACAATGAGCAGTTCTTC.

This clonotype was counted at least ten times. V usage is TRBV27 and J usage is TRBJ1-6, with unresolved D. Trimming left V 5 bases short and J 10 bases short, with 9 bases between. Germline CDR1 MNHEY, CDR2 SMNVEV (reference sequence). The CDR3 consists of 12 residues. CDR3 DNA sequence: TGTGCCAGCAGTGCTGGTTACTCACCCCTCCACTTT. Its translation is CASSAGYSPLHF.

This clonotype was detected only a few times. The V and J genes are TRBV5-8 and TRBJ1-1, with D hard to call. This CDR3 spans 14 amino acids. Trimming pared 4 bases from V and 6 bases from J, leaving 16 bases between. Germline lookup yields CDR1 SGHTS and CDR2 YDEGEE. Here the CDR3 DNA reads TGTGCCAGCAGCCCGTGGATAGGCCCCCCTGAAGCTTTCTTT. Its protein product is CASSPWIGPPEAFF. The full variable domain, its missing parts supplied by reference TRBV5-8 and TRBJ1-1, is EAGVTQSPTHLIKTRGQQATLRCSPISGHTSVYWYQQALGLGLQFLLWYDEGEERNRGNFPPRFSGRQFPNYSSELNVNALELEDSALYLCASSPWIGPPEAFFGQGTRLTVV.

The V gene is TRBV5-1, the J gene TRBJ1-1; D unclear. V dropped 1 base and J dropped 5 bases, with 9 bases sitting between them. CDR3 size: 13 residues. The germline V gene encodes CDR1 SGHRS and CDR2 YFSETQ. The CDR3 sequence is CASSLNGETEAFF. As DNA, the CDR3 is TGCGCCAGCAGCTTGAATGGGGAAACTGAAGCTTTCTTT. The complete variable domain, with remaining parts taken from reference TRBV5-1 and TRBJ1-1, reads KAGVTQTPRYLIKTRGQQVTLSCSPISGHRSVSWYQQTPGQGLQFLFEYFSETQRNKGNFPGRFSGRQFSNSRSEMNVSTLELGDSALYLCASSLNGETEAFFGQGTRLTVV.

This clonotype was found a few times. CDR3 coding DNA: TGTGCCAGCAGCTTACCCTTTAGGGACGAGCAGTACTTC. Its protein is CASSLPFRDEQYF. The chain couples TRBV7-2 to TRBJ2-7, with D unclear. The V end lost 2 bases, the J end lost 5 bases, and 10 bases lay between the germline ends. CDR1 is SGHTA, CDR2 FQGNSA, per germline. The length of the CDR3 is 13 residues.

This clonotype was seen only a few times. V gene TRBV5-6 combines with J gene TRBJ1-5; 7 positions agree with TRBD1. V shed 3 bases, J shed 5 bases, and the junction held 8 bases outside the gene matches. The CDR3 runs 15 residues. The germline gives CDR1 SGHDT, CDR2 YYEEEE. Here the CDR3 reads CASSYTGDGYQPQHF. Written as DNA, the CDR3 is TGTGCCAGCAGCTACACAGGGGACGGTTATCAGCCCCAGCATTTT.

J is TRBJ1-1 and V is TRBV20-1; D is undetermined. The CDR3 loop spans 15 amino acids. Per germline, CDR1 DFQATT and CDR2 SNEGSKA (reference sequence). Trimming pared 4 bases from V and 6 bases from J, leaving 21 bases between. The CDR3: CSATGGSRTSAEAFF. The DNA of the CDR3 is TGCAGTGCTACGGGAGGATCTCGGACCTCAGCTGAAGCTTTCTTT.

This clonotype was seen ten or more times. J is TRBJ2-7 and V is TRBV12-3 or TRBV12-4; a weak D match, TRBD1 (5 bases). Trimming left V 1 base short and J 5 bases short, with 6 bases between. The CDR3 loop spans 12 amino acids. CDR3 DNA: TGTGCCAGCAGTTTAGAAGGGGACGAGCAGTACTTC. Residues: CASSLEGDEQYF.

This clonotype was seen at least ten times. This rearrangement joins TRBV20-1 to TRBJ2-7; 8 bases agree with TRBD1. Germline CDR1 DFQATT, CDR2 SNEGSKA (reference sequence). The CDR3 runs 12 residues. V gave up 3 bases and J gave up 12 bases; unmatched junction bases: 10. For the CDR3, the DNA is TGCAGTGCTAGCGGACAGGGAGAATGGAGGTACTTC. Its protein product is CSASGQGEWRYF.

Regarding this clonotype: One base away lies a much larger clone, so this may be a sequencing read error. The conserved final phenylalanine or tryptophan is absent from the CDR3, which likely points to a read error. The chain is built from TRBV12-3 or TRBV12-4 and TRBJ1-1; no reliable D call. Deletions cut 6 bases from V and 1 base from J, with 9 bases between. The CDR3 is 13 amino acids. CDR3 protein: CASRQTWNTEAFY. CDR3 bases: TGTGCCAGCAGACAAACATGGAACACTGAAGCTTTCTAT.

This clonotype was found many times. This chain joins TRBV5-1 and TRBJ2-2; D unresolved. The CDR3 is 14 residues long. Deletions cut 5 bases from V and 0 bases from J, with 8 bases between. Looked up from germline, CDR1 is SGHRS and CDR2 is YFSETQ. The CDR3 DNA reads as TGCGCCAGCAGGGCGGACCCGAACACCGGGGAGCTGTTTTTT. This translates into CASRADPNTGELFF.

The V call is TRBV24-1, the J call TRBJ2-3; no clear D gene. Trimming removed 4 bases from V and 2 bases from J, with 6 bases in between. The CDR3 has 13 amino acids. The germline V gene has CDR1 KGHDR and CDR2 SFDVKD. In nucleotides, the CDR3 is TGTGCCACCAGTGACTGGTCCACAGATACGCAGTATTTT. It is translated as CATSDWSTDTQYF.

This clonotype occurred once. This chain uses TRBV18 with TRBJ2-7; D may be TRBD1 (5 bases). Trimming took off 1 base at V and 5 bases at J, with 27 bases between the two ends. This CDR3 region has 19 residues. Germline-derived CDR1 and CDR2 are KGHSH and LQKENI. CDR3 sequence reads: CASSPLPQGPLFYADEQYF. The CDR3 bases are TGTGCCAGCTCACCACTCCCCCAGGGTCCCCTCTTTTACGCGGACGAGCAGTACTTC.

This clonotype was counted many times. The chain combines TRBV12-3 or TRBV12-4 with TRBJ1-2; 8 nucleotides line up with TRBD1. Trimming cost V 5 bases and J 4 bases; bases outside gene matches: 12. The length of the CDR3 is 16 residues. The CDR3 region is CASSPGGQGRGYGYTF. The CDR3 nucleotides read TGTGCCAGCAGTCCCGGTGGACAGGGAAGGGGCTATGGCTACACCTTC.

This clonotype occurred a few times. The rearrangement uses TRBV7-9 and TRBJ2-7, with TRBD2 matching 7 bases. Looked up from germline, CDR1 is SEHNR and CDR2 is FQNEAQ (reference sequence). The CDR3 is 14 amino acids. The junction had 5 bases not matched to a gene; V was cut back by 5 bases and J by 1 base. CDR3 DNA sequence: TGTGCCAGCAGCGAGGCTAGCGGATCCTACGAGCAGTACTTC. Translation gives CASSEASGSYEQYF. Full variable domain (remainder filled in from reference TRBV7-9 and TRBJ2-7): DTGVSQNPRHKITKRGQNVTFRCDPISEHNRLYWYRQTLGQGPEFLTYFQNEAQLEKSRLLSDRFSAERPKGSFSTLEIQRTEQGDSAMYLCASSEASGSYEQYFGPGTRLTVT.

Only a few counts were recorded for this clonotype. The chain's CDR3 is CASSQPSDTYEQYF. The CDR3, as DNA: TGCGCCAGCAGCCAACCGAGCGATACCTACGAGCAGTACTTC. This chain joins TRBV4-1 and TRBJ2-7; no definite D call. CDR3 length equals 14 residues. V was cut by 2 bases and J by 2 bases, with 10 bases left in between. Germline lookup yields CDR1 MGHRA and CDR2 YSYEKL.

This clonotype was found a few times. The chain uses TRBV5-5 and TRBJ1-2; no clear D gene. Trimming left V 0 bases short and J 3 bases short, with 12 bases between. Germline values: CDR1 SGHKS, CDR2 YYEKEE (reference sequence). The CDR3 covers 15 residues. The CDR3 bases are TGTGCCAGCAGCTTGGACCTCTTCTTGGACTATGGCTACACCTTC. Protein: CASSLDLFLDYGYTF.